This T cell receptor beta chain was identified in a study of shared clonotypes between healthy human individuals. Study context: In total, the donors were two women and a few men aged 18 to 49.

CDR1 SEHNR and CDR2 FQNEAQ come from the germline V gene (reference sequence). Trimming took 3 bases from V and 6 from J, leaving 12 bases between them. This CDR3 has 14 residues. None of the donors, who were healthy HIV-negative adults, had recently had acute infections or vaccinations. Evenly divided among several immunoSEQ plates was the genomic DNA of each subset. Authors' data handling: Filtering differed, since immunoSEQ gave only junction sequences and no quality scores. Profiling relied on immunoSEQ multiplex PCR, and the TCRdb table lists in-frame clones only, not all of them. V, J and clone size were drawn from that table, and D and trimming were deduced from the DNA. Among approximately 500,000 clones listed, almost 97% were seen once.

Sequenced material: naive CD4+ T cells sorted from blood. Subset described: CD45RA+ positively selected. The V call is TRBV7-9, the J call TRBJ1-5, with unresolved D. The clonotype originates from a woman in her 30s in good health. This CDR3 is CASSFDTDAQPQHF. Here the CDR3 DNA reads TGTGCCAGCAGCTTCGATACGGACGCTCAGCCCCAGCATTTT.